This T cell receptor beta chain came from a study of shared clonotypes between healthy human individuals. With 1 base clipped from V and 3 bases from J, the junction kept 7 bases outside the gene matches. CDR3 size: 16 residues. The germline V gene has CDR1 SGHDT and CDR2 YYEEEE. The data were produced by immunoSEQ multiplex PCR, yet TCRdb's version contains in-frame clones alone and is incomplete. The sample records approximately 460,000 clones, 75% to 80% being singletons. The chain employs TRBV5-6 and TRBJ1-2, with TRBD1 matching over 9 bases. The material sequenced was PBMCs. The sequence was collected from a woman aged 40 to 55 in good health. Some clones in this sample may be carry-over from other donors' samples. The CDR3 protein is CASSLSWDRDYYGYTF. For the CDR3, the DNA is TGTGCCAGCAGCTTGAGCTGGGACAGGGACTACTATGGCTACACCTTC.